Presented here are 21 T cell receptor beta chains from one specimen sequenced in a study of early stage breast cancer tumors. Data came from immunoSEQ multiplex PCR; TCRdb stores just in-frame clones and leaves some out. Of tens of thousands of clones in the sample, roughly 50% were seen once. Sample: breast tumor tissue. These TCRs come from a person aged 45-60 years with breast cancer.

This clone has only a few counts. The V call is TRBV2, the J call TRBJ1-1; D remains unclear. The V gene lost 5 bases and the J gene lost 7 bases, with 14 bases spanning the gap. This CDR3 region has 13 residues. The germline CDR1 and CDR2 sequences are SNHLY and FYNNEI. The CDR3 reads CASSIGMGSEAFF. In nucleotides, the CDR3 is TGTGCCAGCAGTATTGGGATGGGGAGTGAAGCTTTCTTT.

V gene TRBV6-5 combines with J gene TRBJ2-5, with no clear D. CDR1 and CDR2 from the germline V gene are MNHEY and SVGAGI. V lost 5 bases, J lost 4 bases, and 14 bases lay in between. This CDR3 comprises 14 residues. CDR3 in DNA: TGTGCCAGCAGTAAAGTGGGGATGCGAGAGACCCAGTACTTC. Translated, it gives CASSKVGMRETQYF.

Details on this clone: In the same sample, other DNA sequences code for this CDR3. The rearrangement links TRBV2 to TRBJ2-2; D gene ambiguous. The CDR3 is made up of 14 amino acids. V was clipped by 6 bases and J by 0 bases, with 8 bases between them. Germline V gene lookup returns CDR1 SNHLY and CDR2 FYNNEI. CDR3: CASRASANTGELFF. The CDR3 DNA is TGTGCCAGCAGGGCCTCAGCGAACACCGGGGAGCTGTTTTTT.

This clone was counted between two and nine times. The chain joins TRBV11-1 to TRBJ2-1; TRBD2 is a possible D gene (5 bases). The CDR3 is 17 amino acids. In germline, CDR1 is SGHAT, CDR2 FQDESV (reference sequence). V dropped 6 bases and J dropped 0 bases, with 18 bases sitting between them. CDR3 sequence: CASSLNSGISSYNEQFF. The CDR3 DNA is TGTGCCAGCAGTTTAAACTCGGGGATTAGCTCCTACAATGAGCAGTTCTTC.

The CDR3 bases are TGCGCCAGCACTCCACGCAGGGGGACAGATACGCAGTATTTT. Amino acid sequence: CASTPRRGTDTQYF. The chain is built from TRBV10-1 and TRBJ2-3, with 7 bases that match TRBD1. CDR3 size: 14 residues. The germline gives CDR1 WNHNN, CDR2 SYGVQD (reference sequence). V shed 7 bases and J 3 bases; nucleotides not matched to a gene: 7.

The chain recombines TRBV2 with TRBJ1-5; TRBD1 matches 7 bases. V dropped 0 bases and J dropped 4; count of bases not matched to a gene: 3. The CDR3 is made up of 15 amino acids. Germline V CDR1 and CDR2: SNHLY, FYNNEI. Written as DNA, the CDR3 is TGTGCCAGCAGTGAAGCGCTGGGACAGAATCAGCCCCAGCATTTT. The encoded protein is CASSEALGQNQPQHF.

This chain connects TRBV28 to TRBJ1-2, with D possibly TRBD1 on 5 matching bases. Deletions cut 4 bases from V and 10 bases from J, with 25 bases between. The germline CDR1 and CDR2 sequences are MDHEN and SYDVKM. The CDR3 runs 16 residues. CDR3 sequence (DNA): TGTGCCAGCAGTTCACCCCGCCAGGGTAGCATCATTGACTACACCTTC. Protein: CASSSPRQGSIIDYTF.

The rearrangement uses TRBV28 and TRBJ1-4; 7 nucleotides match TRBD1. Germline lookup yields CDR1 MDHEN and CDR2 SYDVKM. J gave up 7 bases and V 5 bases, and 1 base lay outside the gene matches. The CDR3 totals 12 residues. The CDR3 spells CASSRTGEKLFF. CDR3 nucleotides: TGTGCCAGCAGTCGGACAGGTGAAAAACTGTTTTTT.

The rearrangement uses TRBV18 and TRBJ2-1, with D maybe TRBD1 (6 bases). V shed 3 bases and J shed 0 bases, with 9 bases lying between them. CDR3 length: 15 residues. The germline V gene encodes CDR1 KGHSH and CDR2 LQKENI. The CDR3 DNA sequence: TGTGCCAGCTCACCCGGACAGTCCTCCTACAATGAGCAGTTCTTC. Protein sequence: CASSPGQSSYNEQFF. Supplemented by reference TRBV18 and TRBJ2-1, the full variable domain reads NAGVMQNPRHLVRRRGQEARLRCSPMKGHSHVYWYRQLPEEGLKFMVYLQKENIIDESGMPKERFSAEFPKEGPSILRIQQVVRGDSAAYFCASSPGQSSYNEQFFGPGTRLTVL.

The V and J genes are TRBV20-1 and TRBJ1-4; TRBD1 agrees at 10 bases. With V trimmed by 7 bases and J by 10 bases, 3 bases remained unmatched. In germline, CDR1 is DFQATT, CDR2 SNEGSKA (reference sequence). The CDR3 totals 11 residues. The CDR3 bases are TGCAGTGTCCGGACAGGGGGAAAACTGTTTTTT. Protein product: CSVRTGGKLFF.

The gene calls are TRBV6-8 and TRBJ1-2; possible D gene TRBD1, 5 bases. V shed 4 bases and J shed 9 bases, with 9 bases lying between them. CDR3 length: 11 amino acids. Germline CDR1 MNHGY, CDR2 SAAAGT. This CDR3 reads CASSSGRRYTF. The CDR3 region has the DNA TGTGCCAGCAGTTCAGGGAGGCGCTACACCTTC.

The chain employs TRBV18 and TRBJ2-7, with 7 bases that match TRBD1. CDR1 and CDR2 from the germline V gene are KGHSH and LQKENI. The CDR3 consists of 15 residues. The trim removed 1 base at V and 0 bases at J, leaving 3 bases unmatched. The CDR3 region has the DNA TGTGCCAGCTCACCACTAAACAGGGGCTCCTACGAGCAGTACTTC. Translated, it gives CASSPLNRGSYEQYF.

The V call is TRBV5-8, the J call TRBJ1-3; TRBD1 might be the D (6 bases). Germline values: CDR1 SGHTS, CDR2 YDEGEE. The germline V and J ends were trimmed by 4 bases and 0 bases, with 8 bases remaining between them. The CDR3 has 14 residues. The CDR3 protein is CASSRTVSGNTIYF. CDR3 bases: TGTGCCAGCAGCCGGACAGTCTCTGGAAACACCATATATTTT. Full variable domain (missing parts from reference TRBV5-8 and TRBJ1-3): EAGVTQSPTHLIKTRGQQATLRCSPISGHTSVYWYQQALGLGLQFLLWYDEGEERNRGNFPPRFSGRQFPNYSSELNVNALELEDSALYLCASSRTVSGNTIYFGEGSWLTVV.

By share, this clone ranks as medium-sized (0.01 to 0.1%). The chain is built from TRBV2 and TRBJ2-7; 11 bases are shared with TRBD2. From germline, CDR1 is SNHLY and CDR2 FYNNEI. This CDR3 is 17 amino acids long. The trim removed 6 bases at V and 5 bases at J, leaving 15 bases unmatched. The CDR3 DNA reads as TGTGCCAGCAGCCGGGACAGACTAGCGGGAACGGGGGACGAGCAGTACTTC. Translation: CASSRDRLAGTGDEQYF. The complete variable domain, with remaining parts taken from reference TRBV2 and TRBJ2-7, reads EPEVTQTPSHQVTQMGQEVILRCVPISNHLYFYWYRQILGQKVEFLVSFYNNEISEKSEIFDDQFSVERPDGSNFTLKIRSTKLEDSAMYFCASSRDRLAGTGDEQYFGPGTRLTVT.

This clone showed up just once. This sequence joins TRBV7-3 and TRBJ2-7; 10 nucleotides line up with TRBD2. Germline lookup yields CDR1 SGHTA and CDR2 FQGTGA. CDR3 size: 16 residues. The V segment lost 2 bases and the J segment 7 bases; nucleotides outside the gene matches: 11. Here the CDR3 reads CASSLEVPAGGGEQYF. The CDR3 DNA reads as TGTGCCAGCAGCTTAGAAGTCCCAGCGGGAGGGGGAGAGCAGTACTTC.

This chain joins TRBV10-3 and TRBJ1-1; D call uncertain. Germline V gene data show CDR1 as ENHRY and CDR2 as SYGVKD. The CDR3 has 14 amino acids. Between the trimmed V and J ends, which lost 3 bases and 5 bases, there was a span of 13 bases. The CDR3 is CAISESHLRTEAFF. CDR3 DNA sequence: TGTGCCATCAGTGAAAGTCACCTGAGGACTGAAGCTTTCTTT.

The DNA of the CDR3 is TGTGCCTGGAGTATGGATATTGCGGACAGGGGGGATCGGATGTGGGAAAAACTGTTTTTT. It yields the protein CAWSMDIADRGDRMWEKLFF. The chain carries TRBV30 and TRBJ1-4, with TRBD1 matching over 10 bases. Germline trimming cut 2 bases from V and 8 bases from J; bases unmatched to any gene: 23. The CDR3 has 20 residues. In germline, CDR1 is GTSNPN, CDR2 SVGIG (reference sequence).

The rearrangement joins TRBV2 to TRBJ2-5; TRBD1 matches 7 bases. The J segment lost 5 bases and the V segment lost 3 bases, leaving 3 bases of the junction unmatched. CDR1 and CDR2 (germline): SNHLY, FYNNEI. The CDR3 runs to 13 residues. The CDR3: CASSETGSETQYF. The CDR3 DNA sequence: TGTGCCAGCAGTGAGACAGGGTCGGAGACCCAGTACTTC.

Comment on this clone: Other DNA sequences of this sample code for an identical CDR3. V gene TRBV9 combines with J gene TRBJ2-2; 10 nucleotides agree with TRBD2. V lost 2 bases, J lost 1 base, and 5 bases stayed unmatched. This CDR3 is 17 amino acids long. Per the germline V gene, CDR1 is SGDLS and CDR2 is YYNGEE. The CDR3 nucleotides are TGTGCCAGCAGCGTGACTCGGACTAGCGGGAACACCGGGGAGCTGTTTTTT. This gives the protein CASSVTRTSGNTGELFF.

V and J are TRBV20-1 and TRBJ1-3; D ambiguous. Trimming stripped 1 base from V and 2 bases from J, with 0 bases between. Germline V gives CDR1 DFQATT, CDR2 SNEGSKA (reference sequence). CDR3 length: 11 residues. CDR3: CSARAGNTIYF. Here the CDR3 DNA reads TGCAGTGCTAGAGCTGGAAACACCATATATTTT.

The J gene is TRBJ2-2, the V gene TRBV11-1, with D perhaps being TRBD1 or TRBD2 (5 bases each). V shed 0 bases and J shed 5 bases, with 10 bases lying between them. CDR3 length: 15 residues. Germline V gene sequence: CDR1 SGHAT, CDR2 FQDESV (reference sequence). CDR3 region: CASSLAGRSTGELFF. CDR3 nucleotides: TGTGCCAGCAGCTTAGCGGGACGCTCAACCGGGGAGCTGTTTTTT.